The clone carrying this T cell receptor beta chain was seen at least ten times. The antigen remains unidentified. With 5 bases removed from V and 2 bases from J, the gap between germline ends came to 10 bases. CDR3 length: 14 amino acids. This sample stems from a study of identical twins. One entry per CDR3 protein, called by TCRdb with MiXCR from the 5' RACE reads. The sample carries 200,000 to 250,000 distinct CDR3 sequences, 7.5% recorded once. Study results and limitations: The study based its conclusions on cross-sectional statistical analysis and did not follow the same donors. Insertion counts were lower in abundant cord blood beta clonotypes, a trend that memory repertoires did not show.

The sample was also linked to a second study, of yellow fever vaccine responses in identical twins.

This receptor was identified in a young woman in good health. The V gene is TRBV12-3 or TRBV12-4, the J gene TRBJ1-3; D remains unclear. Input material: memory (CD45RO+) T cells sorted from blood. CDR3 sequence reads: CASSPSSPGNTIYF. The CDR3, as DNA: TGTGCCAGCAGTCCCAGCAGTCCTGGAAACACCATATATTTT.